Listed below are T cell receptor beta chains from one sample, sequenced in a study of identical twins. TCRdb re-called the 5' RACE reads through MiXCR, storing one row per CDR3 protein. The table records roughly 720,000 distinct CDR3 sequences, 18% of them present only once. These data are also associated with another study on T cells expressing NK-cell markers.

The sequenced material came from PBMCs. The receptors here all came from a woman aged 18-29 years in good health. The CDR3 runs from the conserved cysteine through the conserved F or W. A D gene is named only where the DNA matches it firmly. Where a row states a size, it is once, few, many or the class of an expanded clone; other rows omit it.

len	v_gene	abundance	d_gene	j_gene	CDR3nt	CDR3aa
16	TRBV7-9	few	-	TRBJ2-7	TGTGCCAGCAGCTTAGATTCTTTGGGCAGCTCCTACGAGCAGTACTTC	CASSLDSLGSSYEQYF
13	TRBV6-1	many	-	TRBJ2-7	TGTGCCACGGGTAGGGGGAGATACTACGAGCAGTACTTC	CATGRGRYYEQYF
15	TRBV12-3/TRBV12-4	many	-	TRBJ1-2	TGTGCCAGCAGTTTAGGGTCCGGGGGAGCCTATGGCTACACCTTC	CASSLGSGGAYGYTF
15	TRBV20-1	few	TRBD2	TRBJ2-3	TGCAGTGCTTCAAGACTAGCGGAAAGCACAGATACGCAGTATTTT	CSASRLAESTDTQYF
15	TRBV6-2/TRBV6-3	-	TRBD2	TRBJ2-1	TGTGCCAGCATTCCGCGGGAGGTATTCTACAATGAGCAGTTCTTC	CASIPREVFYNEQFF
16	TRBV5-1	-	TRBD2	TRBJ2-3	TGCGCCAGCAGCTTGGATAGCGGGGGGGGCACAGATACGCAGTATTTT	CASSLDSGGGTDTQYF
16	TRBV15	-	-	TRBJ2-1	TGTGCCACCAGCAGAGATCAGAGGGGCTCCTACAATGAGCAGTTCTTC	CATSRDQRGSYNEQFF
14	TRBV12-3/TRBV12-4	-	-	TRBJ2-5	TGTGCCAGCAGCGACCGGGACCCCAAGGAGACCCAGTACTTC	CASSDRDPKETQYF
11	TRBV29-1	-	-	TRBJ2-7	TGCAGCGTTTTATACAGTTACGAGCAGTACTTC	CSVLYSYEQYF
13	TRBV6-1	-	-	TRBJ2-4	TGTGCCAGCATGTGGCCGGGGATAAGCATTCAGTACTTC	CASMWPGISIQYF
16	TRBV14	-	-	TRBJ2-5	TGTGCCAGCAGCCCCCACGTCGGAGGGAGAGAGGAGACCCAGTACTTC	CASSPHVGGREETQYF
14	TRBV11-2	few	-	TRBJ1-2	TGTGCCAGCAGGGAGCCCGGGGGAACCTATGGCTACACCTTC	CASREPGGTYGYTF
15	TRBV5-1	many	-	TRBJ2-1	TGCGCCAGCAGCCTACAACCCTTCGGGGTGGAGGAGCAGTTCTTC	CASSLQPFGVEEQFF
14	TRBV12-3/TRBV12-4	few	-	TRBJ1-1	TGTGCCAGCAGTTTATACGGGGTGAACACTGAAGCTTTCTTT	CASSLYGVNTEAFF
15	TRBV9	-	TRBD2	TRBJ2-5	TGTGCCAGCAGCCGACCAAGGGGACTAGAAGAGACCCAGTACTTC	CASSRPRGLEETQYF